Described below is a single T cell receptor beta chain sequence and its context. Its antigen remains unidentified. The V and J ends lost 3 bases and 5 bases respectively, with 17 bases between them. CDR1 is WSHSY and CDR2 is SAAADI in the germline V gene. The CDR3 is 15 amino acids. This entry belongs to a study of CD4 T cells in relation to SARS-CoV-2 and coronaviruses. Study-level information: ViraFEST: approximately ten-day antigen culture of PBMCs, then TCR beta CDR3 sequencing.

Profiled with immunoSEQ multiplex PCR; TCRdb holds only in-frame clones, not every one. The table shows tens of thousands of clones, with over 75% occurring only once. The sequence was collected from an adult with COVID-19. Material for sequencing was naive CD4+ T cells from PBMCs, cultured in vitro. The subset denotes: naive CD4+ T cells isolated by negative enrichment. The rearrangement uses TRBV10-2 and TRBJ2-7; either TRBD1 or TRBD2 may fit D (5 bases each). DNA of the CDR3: TGCGCCAGCAGTGACTCCGGGACGCCCAGGGACGAGCAGTACTTC. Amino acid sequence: CASSDSGTPRDEQYF.